The rows below give T cell receptor beta chains drawn from one sample of a study of shared clonotypes between healthy human individuals. The repertoire was sequenced with immunoSEQ multiplex PCR; TCRdb's copy has only in-frame clones and lacks some. Of approximately 180,000 clones in the sample, about 93% were seen once. Sequencing input: naive CD4+ T cells sorted from blood. All receptors derive from a woman aged 25 to 39 in good health. The CDR3 runs from the conserved cysteine through the conserved F or W. D genes are given only for firm matches. The size entry is marked missing in some rows and otherwise reads once, few, many or a size class.

j_gene: TRBJ1-1; v_gene: TRBV14; abundance: -; len: 16; d_gene: -; CDR3aa: CASSPLAGLVNTEAFF; CDR3nt: TGTGCCAGCAGCCCACTGGCCGGACTTGTTAACACTGAAGCTTTCTTT
j_gene: TRBJ1-1; v_gene: TRBV25-1; abundance: -; len: 16; d_gene: TRBD1; CDR3aa: CASSAGAGGANTEAFF; CDR3nt: TGTGCCAGCAGTGCAGGCGCAGGGGGAGCGAACACTGAAGCTTTCTTT
j_gene: TRBJ2-1; v_gene: TRBV19; abundance: once; len: 14; d_gene: TRBD2; CDR3aa: CASSIQRDGNEQFF; CDR3nt: TGTGCCAGTAGTATTCAGCGGGATGGGAATGAGCAGTTCTTC
j_gene: TRBJ1-5; v_gene: TRBV18; abundance: -; len: 14; d_gene: -; CDR3aa: CASSLGTLHQPQHF; CDR3nt: TGTGCCAGCTCACTTGGGACACTACATCAGCCCCAGCATTTT
j_gene: TRBJ1-3; v_gene: TRBV5-1; abundance: -; len: 15; d_gene: TRBD1; CDR3aa: CASSSRPEGADTIYF; CDR3nt: TGCGCCAGCAGCTCTCGCCCGGAGGGGGCAGACACCATATATTTT
j_gene: TRBJ2-7; v_gene: TRBV5-1; abundance: once; len: 13; d_gene: -; CDR3aa: CASSPRGRHEQYF; CDR3nt: TGCGCCAGCAGCCCTAGAGGTAGGCACGAGCAGTACTTC
j_gene: TRBJ1-4; v_gene: TRBV14; abundance: -; len: 12; d_gene: -; CDR3aa: CASSQSRQTLFF; CDR3nt: TGTGCCAGCAGCCAATCCAGACAGACACTGTTTTTT
j_gene: TRBJ1-1; v_gene: TRBV29-1; abundance: -; len: 16; d_gene: -; CDR3aa: CSVVVEAAFMNTEAFF; CDR3nt: TGCAGCGTTGTGGTCGAGGCAGCTTTTATGAACACTGAAGCTTTCTTT
j_gene: TRBJ2-5; v_gene: TRBV4-1; abundance: -; len: 14; d_gene: -; CDR3aa: CASGSYSGPREQYF; CDR3nt: TGCGCCAGCGGATCCTACTCCGGGCCCAGGGAGCAGTACTTC
j_gene: TRBJ1-3; v_gene: TRBV7-9; abundance: once; len: 16; d_gene: -; CDR3aa: CASNEAAIYSGNTIYF; CDR3nt: TGTGCCAGCAATGAGGCAGCCATCTACTCTGGAAACACCATATATTTT
j_gene: TRBJ2-7; v_gene: TRBV13; abundance: -; len: 18; d_gene: TRBD2; CDR3aa: CASSNSRASGRIQYEQYF; CDR3nt: TGTGCCAGCAGCAACTCAAGGGCTAGCGGGAGGATACAGTACGAGCAGTACTTC
j_gene: TRBJ1-5; v_gene: TRBV19; abundance: -; len: 13; d_gene: -; CDR3aa: CASSIERDQPQHF; CDR3nt: TGTGCCAGTAGTATTGAGCGAGATCAGCCCCAGCATTTT
j_gene: TRBJ2-7; v_gene: TRBV28; abundance: -; len: 14; d_gene: TRBD1; CDR3aa: CASSFDRASHEQYF; CDR3nt: TGTGCCAGCAGTTTCGACAGGGCAAGCCACGAGCAGTACTTC
j_gene: TRBJ2-7; v_gene: TRBV5-1; abundance: -; len: 14; d_gene: -; CDR3aa: CASSSPGRAYEQYF; CDR3nt: TGCGCCAGCAGCTCCCCGGGACGCGCCTACGAGCAGTACTTC
j_gene: TRBJ2-1; v_gene: TRBV20-1; abundance: -; len: 11; d_gene: TRBD2; CDR3aa: CSALGLDEQFF; CDR3nt: TGCAGTGCTTTGGGACTAGATGAGCAGTTCTTC